This is a list of T cell receptor beta chains from one sample in a study of T cells in Graves' hyperthyroidism and ophthalmopathy. TCRdb re-analysed the multiplex PCR reads in MiXCR, keeping a single row per CDR3 protein. The sample lists 540,000 or so distinct CDR3 sequences; about a sixth were seen once. The material sequenced was blood. The receptors shown here come from a woman under 40 with Graves' hyperthyroidism. The CDR3 runs from the conserved cysteine through the conserved F or W. The order of the fields is V gene, clone size, J gene, D gene, CDR3 protein, CDR3 DNA. D genes are given only for firm matches. Part of the rows lack a size; the others show once, few, many or a class for expanded clones.

>TRBV7-2|-|TRBJ1-2|-
CASSSDGVGSYGYTF
TGTGCCAGCAGCTCGGACGGGGTCGGGTCCTATGGCTACACCTTC
>TRBV11-2|many|TRBJ2-1|-
CASSFEWGVQNNEQFF
TGTGCCAGCAGCTTCGAATGGGGGGTGCAGAACAATGAGCAGTTCTTC
>TRBV15|few|TRBJ1-4|-
CATLTGTSPEKLFF
TGTGCCACCTTGACCGGGACATCCCCCGAAAAACTGTTTTTT
>TRBV20-1|many|TRBJ2-1|TRBD2
CSARSAGEQSYNEQFF
TGCAGTGCTAGATCCGCGGGAGAACAATCCTACAATGAGCAGTTCTTC
>TRBV9|-|TRBJ2-3|-
CASSVGRGMIDTQYF
TGTGCCAGCAGCGTAGGAAGGGGGATGATAGATACGCAGTATTTT
>TRBV13|many|TRBJ2-3|-
CASSTRQTTDTQYF
TGTGCCAGCAGCACCCGACAGACAACAGATACGCAGTATTTT
>TRBV7-9|few|TRBJ2-1|-
CASSLEASRYNEQFF
TGTGCCAGCAGCTTAGAAGCTTCGCGCTACAATGAGCAGTTCTTC
>TRBV4-3|-|TRBJ2-2|-
CASSQDFGELFF
TGCGCCAGCAGCCAAGATTTCGGGGAGCTGTTTTTT
>TRBV19|few|TRBJ1-5|-
CASSIWTGNQPQHF
TGTGCCAGTAGTATATGGACAGGCAATCAGCCCCAGCATTTT
>TRBV7-3|-|TRBJ2-5|TRBD1
CASSLTQGKTQYF
TGTGCCAGCAGCTTAACACAGGGGAAGACCCAGTACTTC
>TRBV30|few|TRBJ2-1|TRBD1
CAWRPGQGANEQFF
TGTGCCTGGAGACCGGGACAGGGGGCCAATGAGCAGTTCTTC
>TRBV20-1|-|TRBJ2-7|-
CSAYSGLSSYEQYF
TGCAGTGCTTATAGCGGCTTGAGCTCCTACGAGCAGTACTTC
>TRBV9|few|TRBJ2-1|TRBD2
CASSVAPTSGTYNEQFF
TGTGCCAGCAGCGTAGCCCCGACTAGCGGGACTTACAATGAGCAGTTCTTC
>TRBV5-1|many|TRBJ2-3|TRBD2
CASSSGLAGVITDTQYF
TGCGCCAGCAGCTCAGGACTAGCGGGAGTGATCACAGATACGCAGTATTTT
>TRBV5-6|few|TRBJ2-7|TRBD1
CASSSAGTGGHEQYF
TGTGCCAGCAGCTCCGCGGGGACAGGGGGCCACGAGCAGTACTTC
>TRBV6-1|few|TRBJ1-6|-
CASRQTVNSPLHF
TGTGCCAGCAGGCAGACAGTGAATTCACCCCTCCACTTT
>TRBV5-6|-|TRBJ1-1|-
CASSAVGTEAFF
TGTGCCAGCAGCGCGGTCGGGACCGAAGCTTTCTTT
>TRBV12-3/TRBV12-4|few|TRBJ2-2|TRBD2
CASSLSGRAFTGELFF
TGTGCCAGCAGTCTTAGCGGGAGGGCCTTCACCGGGGAGCTGTTTTTT
>TRBV28|many|TRBJ2-1|TRBD2
CASSPSGIAYNEQFF
TGTGCCAGCAGTCCTAGCGGGATAGCCTACAATGAGCAGTTCTTC
>TRBV6-2/TRBV6-3|few|TRBJ2-3|TRBD2
CASTDGLAVTDTQYF
TGTGCCAGCACCGACGGACTAGCGGTGACAGATACGCAGTATTTT
>TRBV4-2|few|TRBJ2-3|-
CASSQTERGTDTQYF
TGTGCCAGCAGCCAAACGGAGCGAGGCACAGATACGCAGTATTTT
>TRBV6-1|many|TRBJ1-1|-
CASTQGSTEAFF
TGTGCCAGCACCCAGGGGAGCACTGAAGCTTTCTTT
>TRBV28|many|TRBJ2-7|-
CASSFRTASSYEQYF
TGTGCCAGCAGTTTTCGGACGGCCAGCTCCTACGAGCAGTACTTC
>TRBV6-1|many|TRBJ1-3|TRBD1
CASSGGTDFSGNTIYF
TGTGCCAGCAGTGGAGGGACAGATTTCTCTGGAAACACCATATATTTT
>TRBV9|once|TRBJ2-1|-
CASSFGTPLDEQFF
TGTGCCAGCAGCTTCGGGACACCCCTCGATGAGCAGTTCTTC
>TRBV10-3|few|TRBJ1-1|-
CAISDPTKGNTEAFF
TGTGCCATCAGTGACCCGACAAAAGGGAACACTGAAGCTTTCTTT
>TRBV27|many|TRBJ2-7|TRBD1
CASRQGIGLVDEQYF
TGTGCCAGCAGACAGGGGATAGGCCTTGTGGACGAGCAGTACTTC
>TRBV7-3|many|TRBJ2-3|TRBD2
CASSLNSGDTDTQYF
TGTGCCAGCAGCCTCAACAGCGGGGACACAGATACGCAGTATTTT
>TRBV18|many|TRBJ1-5|-
CASSPHRNQPQHF
TGTGCCAGCTCACCACATCGAAACCAGCCCCAGCATTTT